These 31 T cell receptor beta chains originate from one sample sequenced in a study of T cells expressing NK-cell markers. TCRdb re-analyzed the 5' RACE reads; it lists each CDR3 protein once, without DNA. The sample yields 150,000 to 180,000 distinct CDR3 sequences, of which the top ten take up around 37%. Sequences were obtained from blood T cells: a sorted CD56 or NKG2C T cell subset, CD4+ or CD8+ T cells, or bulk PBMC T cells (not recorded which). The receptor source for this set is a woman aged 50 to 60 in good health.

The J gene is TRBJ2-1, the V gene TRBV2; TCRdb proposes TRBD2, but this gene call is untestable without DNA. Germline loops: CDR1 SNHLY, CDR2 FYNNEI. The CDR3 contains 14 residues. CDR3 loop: CASRGLAGVDEQFF.

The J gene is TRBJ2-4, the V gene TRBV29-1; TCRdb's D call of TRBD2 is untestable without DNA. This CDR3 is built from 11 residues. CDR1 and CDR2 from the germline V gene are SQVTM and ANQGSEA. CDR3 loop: CSTRVWDIQYF.

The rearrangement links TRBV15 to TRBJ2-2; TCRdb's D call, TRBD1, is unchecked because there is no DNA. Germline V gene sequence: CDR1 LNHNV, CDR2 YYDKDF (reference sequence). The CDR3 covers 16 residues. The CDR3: CATSSSGGQNTGELFF.

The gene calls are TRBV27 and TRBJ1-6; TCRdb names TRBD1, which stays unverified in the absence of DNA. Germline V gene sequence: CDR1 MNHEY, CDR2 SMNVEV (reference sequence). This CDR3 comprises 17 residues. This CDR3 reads CASSLAGPLTYNSPLHF.

The CDR3 sequence: CASSPGPSEQFF. The J gene is TRBJ2-1, the V gene TRBV6-2 or TRBV6-3; TCRdb's D gene call, TRBD1, goes unchecked for lack of DNA. Germline V lookup: CDR1 MNHEY, CDR2 SVGEGT. The CDR3 consists of 12 residues.

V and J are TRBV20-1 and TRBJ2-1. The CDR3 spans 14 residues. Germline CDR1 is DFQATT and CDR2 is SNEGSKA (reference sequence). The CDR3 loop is CSARDVGSQDEQFF.

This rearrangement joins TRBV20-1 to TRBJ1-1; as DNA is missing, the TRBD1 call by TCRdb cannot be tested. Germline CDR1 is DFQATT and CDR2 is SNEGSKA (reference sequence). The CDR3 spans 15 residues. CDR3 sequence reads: CSARDPAQGNTEAFF.

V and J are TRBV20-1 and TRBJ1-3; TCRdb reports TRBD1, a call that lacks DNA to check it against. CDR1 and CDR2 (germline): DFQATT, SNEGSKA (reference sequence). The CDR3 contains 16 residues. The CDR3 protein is CSAGDSNAGSGNTIYF.

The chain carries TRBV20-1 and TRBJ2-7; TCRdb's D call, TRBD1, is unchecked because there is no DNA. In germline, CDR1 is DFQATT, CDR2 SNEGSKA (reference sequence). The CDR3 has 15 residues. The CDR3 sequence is CSARDRDRGSHEQYF.

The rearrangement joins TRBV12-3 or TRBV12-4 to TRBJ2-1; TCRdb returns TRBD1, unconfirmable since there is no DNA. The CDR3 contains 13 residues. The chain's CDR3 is CASSEDRGFEQFF.

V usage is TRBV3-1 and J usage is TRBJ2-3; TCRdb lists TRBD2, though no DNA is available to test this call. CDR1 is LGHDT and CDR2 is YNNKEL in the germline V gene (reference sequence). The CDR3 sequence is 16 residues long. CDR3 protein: CASSGAGTSTTDTQYF.

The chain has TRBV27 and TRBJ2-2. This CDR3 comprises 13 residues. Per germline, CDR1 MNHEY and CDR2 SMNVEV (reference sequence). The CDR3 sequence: CASSLSRWGELFF.

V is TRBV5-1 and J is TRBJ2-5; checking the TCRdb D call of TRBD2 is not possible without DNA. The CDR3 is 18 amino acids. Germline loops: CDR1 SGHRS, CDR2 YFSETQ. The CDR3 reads CASSLGPGTSGYQETQYF.

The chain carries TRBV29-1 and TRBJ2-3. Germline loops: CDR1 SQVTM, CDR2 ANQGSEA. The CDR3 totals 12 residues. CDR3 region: CSALGAADTQYF.

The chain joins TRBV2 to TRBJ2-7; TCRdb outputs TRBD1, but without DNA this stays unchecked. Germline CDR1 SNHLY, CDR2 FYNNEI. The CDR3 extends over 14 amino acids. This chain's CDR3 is CASTRTGTSYEQYF.

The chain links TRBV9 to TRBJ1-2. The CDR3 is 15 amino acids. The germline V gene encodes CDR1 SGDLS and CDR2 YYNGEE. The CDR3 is CASSVIGFGNYGYTF. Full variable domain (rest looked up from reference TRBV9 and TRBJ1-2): DSGVTQTPKHLITATGQRVTLRCSPRSGDLSVYWYQQSLDQGLQFLIQYYNGEERAKGNILERFSAQQFPDLHSELNLSSLELGDSALYFCASSVIGFGNYGYTFGSGTRLTVV.

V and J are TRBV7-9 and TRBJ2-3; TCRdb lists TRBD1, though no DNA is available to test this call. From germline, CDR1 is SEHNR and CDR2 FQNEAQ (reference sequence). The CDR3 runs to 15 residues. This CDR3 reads CASSSTRTGQAAQYF.

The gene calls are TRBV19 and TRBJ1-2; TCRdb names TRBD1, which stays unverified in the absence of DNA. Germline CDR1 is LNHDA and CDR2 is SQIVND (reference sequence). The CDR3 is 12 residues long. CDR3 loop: CASRAGALGYTF.

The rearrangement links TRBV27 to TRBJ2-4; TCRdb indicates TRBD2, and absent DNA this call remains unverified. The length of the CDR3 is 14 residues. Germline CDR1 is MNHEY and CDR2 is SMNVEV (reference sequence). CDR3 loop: CASSWNPTSEIQYF.

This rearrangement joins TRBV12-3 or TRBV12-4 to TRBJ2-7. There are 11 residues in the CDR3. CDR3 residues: CASSLGEEQYF.

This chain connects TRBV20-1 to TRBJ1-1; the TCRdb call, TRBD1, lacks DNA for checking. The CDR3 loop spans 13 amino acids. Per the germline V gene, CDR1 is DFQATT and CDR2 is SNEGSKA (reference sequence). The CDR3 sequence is CSASTGDPAEAFF.

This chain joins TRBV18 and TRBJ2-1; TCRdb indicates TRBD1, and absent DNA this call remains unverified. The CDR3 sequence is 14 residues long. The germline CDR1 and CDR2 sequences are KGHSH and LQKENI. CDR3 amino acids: CASSAQGRDNEQFF. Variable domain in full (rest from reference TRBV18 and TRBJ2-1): NAGVMQNPRHLVRRRGQEARLRCSPMKGHSHVYWYRQLPEEGLKFMVYLQKENIIDESGMPKERFSAEFPKEGPSILRIQQVVRGDSAAYFCASSAQGRDNEQFFGPGTRLTVL.

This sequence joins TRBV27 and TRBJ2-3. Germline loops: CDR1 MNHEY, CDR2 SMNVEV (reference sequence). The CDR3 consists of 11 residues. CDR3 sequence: CASLGTDTQYF.

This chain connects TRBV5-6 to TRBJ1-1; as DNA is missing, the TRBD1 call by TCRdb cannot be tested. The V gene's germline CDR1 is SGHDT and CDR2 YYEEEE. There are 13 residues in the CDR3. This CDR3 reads CASSWGGTTEAFF.

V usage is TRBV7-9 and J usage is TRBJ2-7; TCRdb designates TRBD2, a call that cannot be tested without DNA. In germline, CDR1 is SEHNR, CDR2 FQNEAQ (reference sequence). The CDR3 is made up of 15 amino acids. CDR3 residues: CASGSSSFSPHEQYF.

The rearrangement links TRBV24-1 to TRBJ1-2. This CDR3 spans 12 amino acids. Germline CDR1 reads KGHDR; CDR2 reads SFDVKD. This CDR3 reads CATSRRNYGYTF.

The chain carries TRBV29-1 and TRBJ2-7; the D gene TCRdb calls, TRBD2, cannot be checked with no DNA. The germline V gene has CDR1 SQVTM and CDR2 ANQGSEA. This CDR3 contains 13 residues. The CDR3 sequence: CSVGGGPSYEQYF.

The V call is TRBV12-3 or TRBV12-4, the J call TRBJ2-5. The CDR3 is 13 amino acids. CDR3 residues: CASSPSDQETQYF.

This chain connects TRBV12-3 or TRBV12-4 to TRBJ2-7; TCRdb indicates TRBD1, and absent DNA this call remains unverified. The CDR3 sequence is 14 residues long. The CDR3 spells CASSLRDRANEQYF.

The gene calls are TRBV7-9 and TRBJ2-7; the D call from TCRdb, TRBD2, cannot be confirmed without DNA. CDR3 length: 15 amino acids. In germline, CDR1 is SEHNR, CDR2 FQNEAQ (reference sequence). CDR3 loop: CASSDGLAGEYEQYF.

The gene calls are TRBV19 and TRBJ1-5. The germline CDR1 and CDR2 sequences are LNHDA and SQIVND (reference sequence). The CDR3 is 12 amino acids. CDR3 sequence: CATGSINQPQHF.